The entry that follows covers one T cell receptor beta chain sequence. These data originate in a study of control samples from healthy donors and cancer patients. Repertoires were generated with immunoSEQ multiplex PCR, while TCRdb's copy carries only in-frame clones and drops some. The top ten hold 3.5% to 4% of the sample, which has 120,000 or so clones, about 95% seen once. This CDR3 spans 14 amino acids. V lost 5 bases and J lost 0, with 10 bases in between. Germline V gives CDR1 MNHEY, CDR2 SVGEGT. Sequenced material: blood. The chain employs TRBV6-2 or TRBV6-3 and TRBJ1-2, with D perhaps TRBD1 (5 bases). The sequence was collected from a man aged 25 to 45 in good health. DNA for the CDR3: TGTGCCAGCAGTACGGGGGGGACTAACTATGGCTACACCTTC. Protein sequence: CASSTGGTNYGYTF.